These T cell receptor beta chains were read from a single sample in a study of T-cell reconstitution after alpha-beta-depleted transplantation in children. Each CDR3 protein is one row after TCRdb ran MiXCR on the PCR reads. The profile shows about 980,000 distinct CDR3 sequences, about 29% of them singletons. Specimen: PBMCs, mostly from graft donor cells, collected 360 days after TCRalphabeta/CD19-depleted stem cell transplant. The receptors were sampled from a boy under two years old who had a stem cell transplant for SCID, so the T cells may come from the graft donor. Both conserved end residues are part of each CDR3.

>TRBV18|TRBJ2-2
CASSPQRGDTGELFF
>TRBV4-3|TRBJ1-5
CASSQDGGYQPQHF
>TRBV12-3/TRBV12-4|TRBJ2-7
CASSEGLAGGPLYYEQYF
>TRBV29-1|TRBJ1-1
CSTRQGLNTEAFF
>TRBV9|TRBJ2-7
CASSAGTANYEQYF
>TRBV10-3|TRBJ1-6
CAPGPHIGSPLHF
>TRBV10-3|TRBJ2-2
CAIGRQGRAGELFF
>TRBV29-1|TRBJ2-7
CSVGGTSLGEQYF
>TRBV12-3/TRBV12-4|TRBJ2-1
CASSLRSGGPNEQFF
>TRBV5-1|TRBJ2-2
CASSLRLGGTSTGELFF
>TRBV7-9|TRBJ1-4
CASSPGTGFREKLFF
>TRBV29-1|TRBJ2-1
CSVVLAGGLGSYNEQFF
>TRBV10-3|TRBJ2-3
CAIRLAGGAAQYF
>TRBV12-3/TRBV12-4|TRBJ1-4
CATSYLGGVSEKLFF
>TRBV5-6|TRBJ2-7
CASEGWASYEQYF
>TRBV3-1|TRBJ1-1
CASSQSLRQHTEAFF
>TRBV7-6|TRBJ1-2
CASSLRDRGYGYTF
>TRBV5-1|TRBJ1-1
CASSRALSNTEAFF
>TRBV27|TRBJ2-7
CASRAEGFSYEQYF
>TRBV29-1|TRBJ2-3
CSGLSVAGGRDTQYF
>TRBV15|TRBJ2-4
CATSRVYRAASAKNIQYF
>TRBV12-3/TRBV12-4|TRBJ2-3
CASSWGTSTDTQYF
>TRBV28|TRBJ1-5
CASTAGDVQHF
>TRBV28|TRBJ2-7
CASSLSTWGHSYEQYF
>TRBV18|TRBJ2-1
CASSPIPVQFREQFF
>TRBV5-1|TRBJ1-1
CASRGWNAMGREAFF
>TRBV12-3/TRBV12-4|TRBJ1-3
CASSLEQSLSGNTIYF
>TRBV29-1|TRBJ2-5
CSVGPGETQYF
>TRBV28|TRBJ1-1
CAINTGARALNTEAFF
>TRBV20-1|TRBJ1-3
CSAKRPPWGNTIYF
>TRBV12-3/TRBV12-4|TRBJ2-1
CASTHQGATSYNEQFF
>TRBV7-7|TRBJ2-3
CASSLGLAGSRADTQYF
>TRBV3-1|TRBJ1-1
CASSQAGVSTEAFF
>TRBV7-2|TRBJ2-5
CASSFDNQETQYF
>TRBV18|TRBJ1-1
CASSHGPAEAFF
>TRBV5-1|TRBJ1-2
CASSGTTGNYGYTF
>TRBV12-3/TRBV12-4|TRBJ1-1
CASSLGPLRGGNTEAFF
>TRBV28|TRBJ1-1
CASREVGSVNTEAFF
>TRBV3-1|TRBJ2-5
CASSPFDREGETQYF
>TRBV20-1|TRBJ2-7
CSAAGGTSGGLYEQYF
>TRBV5-1|TRBJ2-5
CASTIPTSGGEETQYF
>TRBV7-2|TRBJ2-1
CASSLLGYHEQFF
>TRBV5-1|TRBJ2-2
CASSLEINTGELFF
>TRBV20-1|TRBJ2-7
CSARINSYEQYF
>TRBV7-2|TRBJ2-1
CASSLGGANYNEQFF
>TRBV7-2|TRBJ2-3
CASSFGLAGGLGTQYF
>TRBV18|TRBJ2-2
CASSPQLSPPELFF
>TRBV20-1|TRBJ1-6
CSARDQRGALSPLHF
>TRBV5-1|TRBJ2-1
CASSLEGSGGDEQFF
>TRBV29-1|TRBJ1-1
CSGRDRANTEAFF
>TRBV5-1|TRBJ1-1
CASTLKGAVGTEAFF
>TRBV3-1|TRBJ2-7
CASSQVGTRGEQYF
>TRBV11-2|TRBJ2-7
CASSLEDYEQYF
>TRBV5-1|TRBJ1-1
CASSRWSGTGGISEAFF